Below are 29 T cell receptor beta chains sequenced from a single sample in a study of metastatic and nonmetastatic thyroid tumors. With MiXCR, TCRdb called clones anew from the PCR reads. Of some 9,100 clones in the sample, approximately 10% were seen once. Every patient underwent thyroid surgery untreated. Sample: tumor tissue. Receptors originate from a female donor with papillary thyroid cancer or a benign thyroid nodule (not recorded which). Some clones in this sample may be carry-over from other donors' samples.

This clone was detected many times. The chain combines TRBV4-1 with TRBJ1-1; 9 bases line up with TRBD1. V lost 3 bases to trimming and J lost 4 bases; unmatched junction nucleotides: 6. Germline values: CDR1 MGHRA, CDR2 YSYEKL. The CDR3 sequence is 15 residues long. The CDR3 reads CASSQSGTGLTEAFF. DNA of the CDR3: TGCGCCAGCAGCCAGAGCGGGACAGGGCTCACTGAAGCTTTCTTT.

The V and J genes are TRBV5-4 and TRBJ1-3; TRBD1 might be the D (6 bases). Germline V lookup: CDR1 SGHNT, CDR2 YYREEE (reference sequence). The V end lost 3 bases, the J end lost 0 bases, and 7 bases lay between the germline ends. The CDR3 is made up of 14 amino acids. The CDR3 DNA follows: TGTGCCAGCAGCTGGGACAACTCTGGAAACACCATATATTTT. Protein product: CASSWDNSGNTIYF.

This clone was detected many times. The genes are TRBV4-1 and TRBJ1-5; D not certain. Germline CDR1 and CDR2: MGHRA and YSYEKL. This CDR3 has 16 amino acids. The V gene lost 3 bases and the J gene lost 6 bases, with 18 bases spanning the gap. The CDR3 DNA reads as TGCGCCAGCAGCCAGCAAGGAGAAGGGTTCGGTCAGCCCCAGCATTTT. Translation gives CASSQQGEGFGQPQHF.

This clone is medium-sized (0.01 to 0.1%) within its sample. This chain's CDR3 is CASTPTGGGTEAFF. The CDR3 DNA reads as TGTGCCAGTACCCCGACAGGGGGCGGCACTGAAGCTTTCTTT. This chain connects TRBV19 to TRBJ1-1; TRBD1 agrees at 10 bases. The CDR3 has 14 residues. CDR1 and CDR2 from the germline V gene are LNHDA and SQIVND (reference sequence). V trimming: 7 bases; J trimming: 4 bases; junction bases outside the gene matches: 6.

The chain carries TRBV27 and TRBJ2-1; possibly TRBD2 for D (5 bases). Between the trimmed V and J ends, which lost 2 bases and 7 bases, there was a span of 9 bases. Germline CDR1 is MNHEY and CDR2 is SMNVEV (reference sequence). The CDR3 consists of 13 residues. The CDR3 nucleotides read TGTGCCAGCAGTTTAATAACTAGGAATGAGCAGTTCTTC. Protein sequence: CASSLITRNEQFF.

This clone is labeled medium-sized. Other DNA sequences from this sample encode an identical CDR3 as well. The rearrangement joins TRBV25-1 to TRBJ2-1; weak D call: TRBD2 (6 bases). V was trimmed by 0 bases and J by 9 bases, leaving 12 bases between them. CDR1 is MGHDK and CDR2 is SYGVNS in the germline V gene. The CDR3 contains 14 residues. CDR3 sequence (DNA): TGTGCCAGCAGTGAATACGGGACTTACGGTGAGCAGTTCTTC. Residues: CASSEYGTYGEQFF.

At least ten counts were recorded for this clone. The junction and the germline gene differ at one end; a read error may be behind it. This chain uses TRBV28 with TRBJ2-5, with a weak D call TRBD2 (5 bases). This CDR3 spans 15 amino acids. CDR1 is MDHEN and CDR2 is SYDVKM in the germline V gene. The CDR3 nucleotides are TGTGCCAGCCTATCACATAGGGAGTTACAAGAGACCCAGCACTTC. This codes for CASLSHRELQETQHF. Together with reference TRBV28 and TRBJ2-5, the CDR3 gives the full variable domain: DVKVTQSSRYLVKRTGEKVFLECVQDMDHENMFWYRQDPGLGLRLIYFSYDVKMKEKGDIPEGYSVSREKKERFSLILESASTNQTSMYLCASLSHRELQETQHFGPGTRLLVL.

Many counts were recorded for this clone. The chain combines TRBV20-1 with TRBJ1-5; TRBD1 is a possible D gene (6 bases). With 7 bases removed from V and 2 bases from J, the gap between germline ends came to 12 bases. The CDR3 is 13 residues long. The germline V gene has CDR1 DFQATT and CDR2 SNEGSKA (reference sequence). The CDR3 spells CSVRRQGNQPQHF. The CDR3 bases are TGCAGTGTTCGCCGACAGGGCAATCAGCCCCAGCATTTT.

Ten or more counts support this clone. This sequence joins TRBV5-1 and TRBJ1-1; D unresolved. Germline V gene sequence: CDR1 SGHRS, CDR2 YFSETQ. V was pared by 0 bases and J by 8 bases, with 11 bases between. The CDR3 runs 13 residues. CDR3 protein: CASSLEGVLEAFF. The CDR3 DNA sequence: TGCGCCAGCAGCTTGGAGGGCGTTCTCGAAGCTTTCTTT.

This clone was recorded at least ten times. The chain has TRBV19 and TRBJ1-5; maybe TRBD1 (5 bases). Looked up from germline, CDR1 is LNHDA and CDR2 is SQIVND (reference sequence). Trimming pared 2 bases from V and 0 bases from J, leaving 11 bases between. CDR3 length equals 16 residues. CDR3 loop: CASSIHSGFSNQPQHF. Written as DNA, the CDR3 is TGTGCCAGTAGTATACACTCAGGGTTTAGCAATCAGCCCCAGCATTTT.

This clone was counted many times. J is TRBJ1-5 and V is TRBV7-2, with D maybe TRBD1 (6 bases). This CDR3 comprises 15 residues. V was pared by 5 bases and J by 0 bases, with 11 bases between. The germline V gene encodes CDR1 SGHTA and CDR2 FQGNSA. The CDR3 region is CASSPTGYSNQPQHF. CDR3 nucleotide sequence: TGTGCCAGCAGCCCAACAGGGTATAGCAATCAGCCCCAGCATTTT. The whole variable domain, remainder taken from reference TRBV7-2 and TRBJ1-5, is GAGVSQSPSNKVTEKGKDVELRCDPISGHTALYWYRQSLGQGLEFLIYFQGNSAPDKSGLPSDRFSAERTGGSVSTLTIQRTQQEDSAVYLCASSPTGYSNQPQHFGDGTRLSIL.

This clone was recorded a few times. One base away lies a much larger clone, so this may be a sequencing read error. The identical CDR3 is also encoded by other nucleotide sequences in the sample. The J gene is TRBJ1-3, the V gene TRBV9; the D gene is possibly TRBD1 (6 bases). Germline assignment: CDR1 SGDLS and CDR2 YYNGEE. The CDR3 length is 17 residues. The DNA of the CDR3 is TGTGCCAGCAGCGTGGCCGGGACACACAGCTCTGGAAATACCATATATTTT. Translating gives CASSVAGTHSSGNTIYF.

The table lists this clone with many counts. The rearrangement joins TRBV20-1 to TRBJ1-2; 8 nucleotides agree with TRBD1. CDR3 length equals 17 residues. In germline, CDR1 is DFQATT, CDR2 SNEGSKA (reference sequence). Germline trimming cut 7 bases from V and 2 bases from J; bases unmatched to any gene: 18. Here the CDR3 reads CSVAGGTHRTGNYGYTF. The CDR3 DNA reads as TGCAGTGTCGCCGGAGGAACACATCGGACAGGGAACTATGGCTACACCTTC.

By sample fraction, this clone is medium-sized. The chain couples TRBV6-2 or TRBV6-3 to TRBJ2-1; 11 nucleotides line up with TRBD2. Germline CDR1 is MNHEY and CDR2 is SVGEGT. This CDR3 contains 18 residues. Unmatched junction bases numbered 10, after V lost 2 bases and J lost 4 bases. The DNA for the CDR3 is TGTGCCAGCAGTTACGGGCCGGGTAGCGGGAGGGCATACAATGAGCAGTTCTTC. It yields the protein CASSYGPGSGRAYNEQFF.

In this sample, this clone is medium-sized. CDR3 bases: TGTGCCAGCAGTGAAAGACAGGGCTACAATGAGCAGTTCTTC. The encoded protein is CASSERQGYNEQFF. The chain links TRBV2 to TRBJ2-1; 7 bases line up with TRBD1. Looked up from germline, CDR1 is SNHLY and CDR2 is FYNNEI. This CDR3 region has 14 residues. The junction had 1 base not matched to a gene; V was cut back by 2 bases and J by 3 bases.

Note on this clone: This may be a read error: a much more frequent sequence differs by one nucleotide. The CDR3 bases are TGTGCCAGCAGCTCGGGGGACAGGGGAGTGATAGAGGACACTGAAGCTTTATTT. Its translation is CASSSGDRGVIEDTEALF. V usage is TRBV5-4 and J usage is TRBJ1-1; TRBD1 matches at 10 bases. Germline CDR1 is SGHNT and CDR2 is YYREEE (reference sequence). The CDR3 covers 18 residues.

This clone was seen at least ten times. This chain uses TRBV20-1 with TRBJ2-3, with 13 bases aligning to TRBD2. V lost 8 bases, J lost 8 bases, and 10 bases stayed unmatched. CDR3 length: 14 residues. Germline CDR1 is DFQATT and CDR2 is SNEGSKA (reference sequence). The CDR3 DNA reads TGCAGTCCCGGGACTAGCGGGATGGGGGGTACGCAGTATTTT. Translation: CSPGTSGMGGTQYF.

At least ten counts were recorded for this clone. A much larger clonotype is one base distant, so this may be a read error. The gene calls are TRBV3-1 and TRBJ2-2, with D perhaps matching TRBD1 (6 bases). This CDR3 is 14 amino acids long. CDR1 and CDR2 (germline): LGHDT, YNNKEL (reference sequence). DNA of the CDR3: TGTGCCAGCAGCCGAGGACAGAACACCGGGGAGCTGTATTTT. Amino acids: CASSRGQNTGELYF.

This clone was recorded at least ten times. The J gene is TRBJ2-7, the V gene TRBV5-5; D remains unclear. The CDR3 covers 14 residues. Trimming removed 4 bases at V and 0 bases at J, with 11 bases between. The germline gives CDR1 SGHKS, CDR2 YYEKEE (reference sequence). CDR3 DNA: TGTGCCAGCAGCGCTCGATCCGACTCCTACGAGCAGTACTTC. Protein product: CASSARSDSYEQYF.

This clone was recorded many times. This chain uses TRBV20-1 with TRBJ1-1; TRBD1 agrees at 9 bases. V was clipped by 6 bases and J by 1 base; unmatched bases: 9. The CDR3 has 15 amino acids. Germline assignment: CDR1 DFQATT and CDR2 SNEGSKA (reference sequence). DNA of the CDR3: TGCAGTGCCCCCACCGGGACAGGGAGGAACACTGAAGCTTTCTTT. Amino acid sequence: CSAPTGTGRNTEAFF.

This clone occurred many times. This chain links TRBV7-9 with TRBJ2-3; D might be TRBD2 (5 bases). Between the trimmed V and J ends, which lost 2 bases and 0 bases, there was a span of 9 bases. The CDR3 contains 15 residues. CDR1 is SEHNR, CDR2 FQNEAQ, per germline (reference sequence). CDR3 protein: CASSLSGGSTDTQYF. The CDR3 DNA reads TGTGCCAGCAGCTTATCGGGCGGGAGCACAGATACGCAGTATTTT.

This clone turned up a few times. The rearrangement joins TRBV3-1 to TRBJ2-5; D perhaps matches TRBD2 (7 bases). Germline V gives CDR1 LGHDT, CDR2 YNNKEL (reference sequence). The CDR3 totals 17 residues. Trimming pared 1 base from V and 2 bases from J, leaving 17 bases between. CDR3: CASSQAFQGREQETQYF. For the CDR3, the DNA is TGTGCCAGCAGCCAAGCGTTCCAGGGGCGGGAGCAAGAGACCCAGTACTTC.

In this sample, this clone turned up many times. CDR3 residues: CSARRGSTDTQYF. CDR3 DNA: TGCAGTGCTAGACGGGGGAGCACAGATACGCAGTATTTT. This chain joins TRBV20-1 and TRBJ2-3, with TRBD2 as a possible D gene (6 bases). Germline V lookup: CDR1 DFQATT, CDR2 SNEGSKA (reference sequence). CDR3 size: 13 residues. Trimming removed 2 bases at V and 0 bases at J, with 6 bases between.

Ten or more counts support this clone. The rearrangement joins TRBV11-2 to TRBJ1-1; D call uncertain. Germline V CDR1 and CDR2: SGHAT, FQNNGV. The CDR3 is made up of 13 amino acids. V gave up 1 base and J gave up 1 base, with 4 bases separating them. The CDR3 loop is CASSLGRNTEAFF. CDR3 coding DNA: TGTGCCAGCAGCTTAGGGCGGAACACTGAAGCTTTCTTT.

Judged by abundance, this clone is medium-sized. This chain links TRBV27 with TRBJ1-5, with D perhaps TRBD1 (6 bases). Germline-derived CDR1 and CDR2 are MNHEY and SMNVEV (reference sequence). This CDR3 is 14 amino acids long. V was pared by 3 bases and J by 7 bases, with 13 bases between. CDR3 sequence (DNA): TGTGCCAGCAGTTTGGGGGGGGCCAGCCAGCCCCAGCATTTT. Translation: CASSLGGASQPQHF.

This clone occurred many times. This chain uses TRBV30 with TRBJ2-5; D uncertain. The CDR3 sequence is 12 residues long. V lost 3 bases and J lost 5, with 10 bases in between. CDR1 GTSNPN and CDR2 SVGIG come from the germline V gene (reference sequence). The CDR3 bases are TGTGCCTGGAGCCCCCAGTGGGAGACCCAGTACTTC. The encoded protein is CAWSPQWETQYF. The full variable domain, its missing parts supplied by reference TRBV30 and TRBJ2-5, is SQTIHQWPATLVQPVGSPLSLECTVEGTSNPNLYWYRQAAGRGLQLLFYSVGIGQISSEVPQNLSASRPQDRQFILSSKKLLLSDSGFYLCAWSPQWETQYFGPGTRLLVL.

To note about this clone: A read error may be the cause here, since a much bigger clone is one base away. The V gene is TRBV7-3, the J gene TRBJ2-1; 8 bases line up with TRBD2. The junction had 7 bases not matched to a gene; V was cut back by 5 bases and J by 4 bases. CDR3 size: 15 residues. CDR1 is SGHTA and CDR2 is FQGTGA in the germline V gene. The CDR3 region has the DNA TGTGCCAGCAGCCCCCCGGGGGGGTGGTACAATGAGCAGTTCTTC. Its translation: CASSPPGGWYNEQFF.

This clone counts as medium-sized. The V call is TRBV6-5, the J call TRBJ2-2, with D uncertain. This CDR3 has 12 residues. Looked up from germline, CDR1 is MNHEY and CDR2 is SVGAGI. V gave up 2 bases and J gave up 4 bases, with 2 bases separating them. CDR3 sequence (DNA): TGTGCCAGCAGTTACGGCACCGGGGAGCTGTTTTTT. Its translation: CASSYGTGELFF.

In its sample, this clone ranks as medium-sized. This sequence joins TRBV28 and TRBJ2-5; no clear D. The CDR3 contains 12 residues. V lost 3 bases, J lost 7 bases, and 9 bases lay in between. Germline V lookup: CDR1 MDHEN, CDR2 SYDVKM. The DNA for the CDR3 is TGTGCCAGCAGTTTGCCTATCGGGACCCAGTACTTC. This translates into CASSLPIGTQYF.